This T cell receptor (beta chain) was profiled in a study of memory CD4+ T cells and cytomegalovirus serostatus. Assay: immunoSEQ multiplex PCR; the TCRdb copy retains only in-frame clones and omits some. This sample yields roughly 76,000 clones, of which about 78% are seen a single time; about 2.5% belongs to the top ten. In its sample, this clone was seen once. Between the trimmed V and J ends, which lost 10 bases and 8 bases, there was a span of 24 bases. The germline V gene encodes CDR1 MDHEN and CDR2 SYDVKM. The CDR3 extends over 15 amino acids. The sort gate was single viable CD3+CD4+CD8-CD45RO+ cells for memory CD4+ T cells.

The TCR was taken from an adult in good health and CMV-seropositive. The chain combines TRBV28 with TRBJ2-4, with D perhaps matching TRBD2 (5 bases). Sequencing input: memory CD4+ T cells from blood. As DNA, the CDR3 is TGTGCCACCATTACTAAGCGGTCACCCTTAGACATTCAGTACTTC. The encoded protein is CATITKRSPLDIQYF.